This T cell receptor (beta chain) was recorded in a study of technical replicates of blood from a handful of donors. Sequencing was performed with immunoSEQ multiplex PCR; in TCRdb, only in-frame clones are kept and a portion is missing. The profile shows around 100,000 clones, approximately 96% of them singletons. This receptor was obtained from a human donor in good health. Sequencing was performed on T cells isolated from PBMCs.

The CDR3 nucleotides are TGTGCCAGTAGTACTACCGGGACTAGCGGGAGGGCCGGGAGCTACGAGCAGTACTTC. This codes for CASSTTGTSGRAGSYEQYF. The rearrangement joins TRBV19 to TRBJ2-7, with 16 nucleotides matching TRBD2. V shed 4 bases and J 3 bases; nucleotides not matched to a gene: 12. Germline V lookup: CDR1 LNHDA, CDR2 SQIVND (reference sequence). This CDR3 contains 19 residues.